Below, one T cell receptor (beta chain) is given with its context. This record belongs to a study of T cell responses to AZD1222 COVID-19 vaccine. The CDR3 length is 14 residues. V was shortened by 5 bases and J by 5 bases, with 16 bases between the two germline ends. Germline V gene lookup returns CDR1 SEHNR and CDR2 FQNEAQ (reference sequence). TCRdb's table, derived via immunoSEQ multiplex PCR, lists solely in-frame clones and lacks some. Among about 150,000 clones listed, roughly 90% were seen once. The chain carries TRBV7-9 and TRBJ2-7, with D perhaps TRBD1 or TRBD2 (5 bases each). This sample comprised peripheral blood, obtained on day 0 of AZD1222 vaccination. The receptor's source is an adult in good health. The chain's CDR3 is CASSPRDLSDEQYF. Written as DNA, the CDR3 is TGTGCCAGCAGCCCCCGGGACCTTTCTGACGAGCAGTACTTC.